Sequencing of this TCR beta chain was carried out in a study of HIV-infected patients and healthy controls. V gave up 6 bases and J gave up 1 base; unmatched junction bases: 12. CDR1 and CDR2 (germline): LGHDT, YNNKEL (reference sequence). This CDR3 has 18 amino acids. TCRdb recomputed calls from the 5' RACE reads with MiXCR, one row per CDR3 protein. The sample records more than 60,000 distinct CDR3 sequences, about 19% being singletons. The chain has TRBV3-1 and TRBJ1-1; 12 bases line up with TRBD1. This TCR derives from a human donor in good health. Sequences were obtained from CD4+ T cells from blood. The CDR3 DNA sequence: TGTGCCAGCAGTCGAAATACCGGGACAGGGGGCAAGAACACTGAAGCTTTCTTT. It specifies CASSRNTGTGGKNTEAFF.